One and the same sample provided the 30 T cell receptor beta chains below, sequenced in a study of blood T cell repertoires in COVID-19. Assay used: immunoSEQ multiplex PCR; TCRdb lists only in-frame clones, some missing. This sample has roughly 160,000 clones, with roughly 80% found just once. The specimen was PBMCs or T cells enriched from blood (not recorded which). Receptors originate from a man aged 50-59 years who had recovered from COVID-19.

V usage is TRBV7-2 and J usage is TRBJ1-6, with TRBD1 matching 9 bases. This CDR3 is built from 18 residues. Trimming removed 1 base from V and 4 bases from J; junction bases left unmatched: 8. Germline assignment: CDR1 SGHTA and CDR2 FQGNSA. The DNA of the CDR3 is TGTGCCAGCAGCTTAGTTCAGTTCGGGACAGGGTATAATTCACCCCTCCACTTT. Amino acids: CASSLVQFGTGYNSPLHF.

This clone was seen once. The genes are TRBV27 and TRBJ1-1; perhaps TRBD1 as D (6 bases). Germline CDR1 reads MNHEY; CDR2 reads SMNVEV (reference sequence). There are 15 residues in the CDR3. V shed 1 base and J shed 5 bases, with 14 bases lying between them. The CDR3 DNA reads TGTGCCAGCAGTTTATTGGACAGTCTCGGGACTGAAGCTTTCTTT. Its translation: CASSLLDSLGTEAFF.

The chain carries TRBV27 and TRBJ2-2; unclear D gene. The CDR3 extends over 12 amino acids. V lost 6 bases and J 5 bases, leaving 7 bases between the germline ends. Germline V gives CDR1 MNHEY, CDR2 SMNVEV (reference sequence). In DNA form, the CDR3 reads TGTGCCAGCAGCCCCATTACCGGGGAGCTGTTTTTT. Translating it yields CASSPITGELFF.

This chain joins TRBV7-3 and TRBJ2-5; D unclear. This CDR3 is 13 amino acids long. In germline, CDR1 is SGHTA, CDR2 FQGTGA. V lost 4 bases, J lost 4 bases, and 10 bases lay in between. The CDR3: CASSSPPGETQYF. CDR3 nucleotide sequence: TGTGCCAGCAGCTCACCCCCGGGAGAGACCCAGTACTTC. Using reference TRBV7-3 and TRBJ2-5 for the parts outside the CDR3, the full variable domain is GAGVSQTPSNKVTEKGKYVELRCDPISGHTALYWYRQSLGQGPEFLIYFQGTGAADDSGLPNDRFFAVRPEGSVSTLKIQRTERGDSAVYLCASSSPPGETQYFGPGTRLLVL.

This chain links TRBV7-9 with TRBJ2-7; the D gene is possibly TRBD1 (6 bases). V lost 3 bases, J lost 3 bases, and 12 bases lay in between. Germline V gene sequence: CDR1 SEHNR, CDR2 FQNEAQ (reference sequence). The CDR3 sequence is 14 residues long. The CDR3 coding sequence is TGTGCCAGCAGCTTGGGGGACACTAACTACGAGCAGTACTTC. Translation: CASSLGDTNYEQYF.

J is TRBJ1-1 and V is TRBV5-4; unclear D gene. The CDR3 loop spans 12 amino acids. Germline lookup yields CDR1 SGHNT and CDR2 YYREEE (reference sequence). Trimming took off 7 bases at V and 0 bases at J, with 7 bases between the two ends. CDR3 in amino acids: CASGGVNTEAFF. CDR3 nucleotide sequence: TGTGCCAGCGGCGGAGTGAACACTGAAGCTTTCTTT.

The CDR3 region is CASSPGTGDGELFF. The DNA for the CDR3 is TGTGCCAGCAGCCCTGGGACAGGGGATGGGGAGCTGTTTTTT. The chain has TRBV11-3 and TRBJ2-2; 10 bases match TRBD1. Per the germline V gene, CDR1 is SGHNT and CDR2 is YENEEA. V was clipped by 5 bases and J by 8 bases; unmatched bases: 5. This CDR3 spans 14 amino acids.

The V call is TRBV7-6, the J call TRBJ2-3; 7 bases are a match to TRBD1. The CDR3 is 17 residues long. Losses at the gene ends were 1 base for V and 1 base for J; bases not matched to a gene: 8. CDR1 is SGHVS and CDR2 is FNYEAQ in the germline V gene. CDR3 in amino acids: CASSLGHRGKGTDTQYF. In DNA, the CDR3 is TGTGCCAGCAGCTTAGGCCACAGGGGAAAAGGCACAGATACGCAGTATTTT.

This chain connects TRBV7-3 to TRBJ2-2; D remains unclear. The V end lost 5 bases, the J end lost 4 bases, and 8 bases lay between the germline ends. The CDR3 is made up of 13 amino acids. Per the germline V gene, CDR1 is SGHTA and CDR2 is FQGTGA. The CDR3 nucleotides are TGTGCCAGCAGCCGAACGGGCACCGGGGAGCTGTTTTTT. It codes for CASSRTGTGELFF.

The CDR3 nucleotides read TGCACCAGCAGCAAAGATCCGCGGGACCCGGGAAAAGGGTCCAATCAGCCCCAGCATTTT. Its protein is CTSSKDPRDPGKGSNQPQHF. This chain connects TRBV1 to TRBJ1-5. TRBV1 is a pseudogene segment. This CDR3 has 20 residues.

The genes are TRBV27 and TRBJ1-6, with 9 bases fitting TRBD1. V shed 4 bases and J 7 bases; nucleotides not matched to a gene: 8. Germline values: CDR1 MNHEY, CDR2 SMNVEV (reference sequence). The CDR3 runs to 16 residues. As DNA, the CDR3 is TGTGCCAGCAGTTCGCAGACAGGGGGAGAGAATTCACCCCTCCACTTT. This sequence encodes CASSSQTGGENSPLHF.

The genes are TRBV28 and TRBJ2-2; D is unresolved. The germline gives CDR1 MDHEN, CDR2 SYDVKM. The V end was cut by 6 bases, the J end by 0 bases, with 5 bases between. This CDR3 region has 13 residues. The CDR3 region is CASSPANTGELFF. Written as DNA, the CDR3 is TGTGCCAGCAGCCCCGCGAACACCGGGGAGCTGTTTTTT. The full variable domain, rest sourced from reference TRBV28 and TRBJ2-2, is DVKVTQSSRYLVKRTGEKVFLECVQDMDHENMFWYRQDPGLGLRLIYFSYDVKMKEKGDIPEGYSVSREKKERFSLILESASTNQTSMYLCASSPANTGELFFGEGSRLTVL.

The CDR3 DNA follows: TGTGCCAGCAGCCAAGCCGGTAACGAGCAGTACTTC. Translated, it gives CASSQAGNEQYF. The chain combines TRBV3-1 (or the pseudogene TRBV3-2) with TRBJ2-7; D gene uncertain. This CDR3 is built from 12 residues. The ends were cut back, 1 base at V and 5 bases at J, with 6 bases in the middle. Germline V CDR1 and CDR2: LGHDT, YNNKEL (reference sequence).

V usage is TRBV5-4 and J usage is TRBJ2-1; D perhaps matches TRBD2 (5 bases). The CDR3 length is 15 residues. Trimming cost V 0 bases and J 8 bases, with 15 bases left between them. Looked up from germline, CDR1 is SGHNT and CDR2 is YYREEE (reference sequence). This CDR3 reads CASSLGDIPGDEQFF. CDR3 bases: TGTGCCAGCAGCTTGGGGGATATCCCCGGGGATGAGCAGTTCTTC.

The CDR3 coding sequence is TGTGCCAGCAGCTTATCCCGTTCAGGGTTTTTCACTGAAGCTTTCTTT. This encodes CASSLSRSGFFTEAFF. This sequence joins TRBV11-2 and TRBJ1-1, with D perhaps matching TRBD1 (5 bases). Trimming shortened V by 2 bases and J by 4 bases, and 17 bases separated the two germline ends. Germline V gene sequence: CDR1 SGHAT, CDR2 FQNNGV. The CDR3 is 16 residues long.

This rearrangement joins TRBV21-1 to TRBJ2-5; the D call TRBD1 from the table was never checked on the DNA. TRBV21-1 is an annotated pseudogene. The length of the CDR3 is 14 residues. The CDR3 sequence: CASSKGQNQETQYF. The CDR3 bases are TGTGCCAGCAGCAAGGGGCAGAATCAAGAGACCCAGTACTTC.

The CDR3 protein is CASSPGTANTGELFF. Here the CDR3 DNA reads TGTGCCAGCAGTCCCGGGACAGCGAACACCGGGGAGCTGTTTTTT. The chain has TRBV7-7 and TRBJ2-2; 7 bases map to TRBD1. Germline V gives CDR1 SSHAT, CDR2 FNYEAQ (reference sequence). V lost 6 bases to trimming and J lost 0 bases; unmatched junction nucleotides: 4. The CDR3 covers 15 residues.

The chain is built from TRBV28 and TRBJ1-4, with D uncertain. From germline, CDR1 is MDHEN and CDR2 SYDVKM. V lost 6 bases to trimming and J lost 6 bases, with 23 bases between them. The CDR3 is 17 residues long. For the CDR3, the DNA is TGTGCCAGCAGCTCCAAACGGAGGTTTCCCCGGGATGAAAAACTGTTTTTT. It codes for CASSSKRRFPRDEKLFF.

The rearrangement uses TRBV11-2 and TRBJ2-7, with 10 bases that match TRBD1. The junction had 3 bases not matched to a gene; V was cut back by 5 bases and J by 2 bases. The CDR3 runs 14 residues. Germline lookup yields CDR1 SGHAT and CDR2 FQNNGV. DNA of the CDR3: TGTGCCAGCAGCCCCGGGACAGGGGCCTACGAGCAGTACTTC. Translated, it gives CASSPGTGAYEQYF.

The CDR3 here is CATSEKQGTDTQYF. The DNA for the CDR3 is TGTGCCACCAGTGAGAAACAGGGGACGGATACGCAGTATTTT. The genes are TRBV24-1 and TRBJ2-3, with 7 nucleotides matching TRBD1. Looked up from germline, CDR1 is KGHDR and CDR2 is SFDVKD. The ends lost 4 bases at V and 6 bases at J; junction bases unmatched: 6. This CDR3 contains 14 residues.

A single count supports this clone. CDR3 amino acids: CASSYSLAGANEQFF. The CDR3, as DNA: TGTGCCAGCAGTTACTCACTAGCGGGAGCAAATGAGCAGTTCTTC. V is TRBV6-5 and J is TRBJ2-1, with 11 nucleotides matching TRBD2. Germline CDR1 and CDR2: MNHEY and SVGAGI. Trimming at V came to 0 bases and at J to 7 bases, leaving 2 bases not matched to a gene. This CDR3 region has 15 residues.

V and J are TRBV10-3 and TRBJ1-2; no reliable D call. Germline assignment: CDR1 ENHRY and CDR2 SYGVKD. The CDR3 sequence is 15 residues long. The ends were cut back, 0 bases at V and 8 bases at J, with 16 bases in the middle. CDR3 residues: CAISESSQTGVGYTF. CDR3 sequence (DNA): TGTGCCATCAGTGAGTCATCCCAGACCGGGGTGGGCTACACCTTC.

V usage is TRBV15 and J usage is TRBJ2-3; 7 positions match TRBD2. The CDR3 has 16 amino acids. The V and J ends lost 1 base and 2 bases, in that order; junction bases with no gene match: 6. CDR1 and CDR2 from the germline V gene are LNHNV and YYDKDF (reference sequence). DNA of the CDR3: TGTGCCACCAGCAGAGGGTCTAGCGGATACACAGATACGCAGTATTTT. Encoded protein: CATSRGSSGYTDTQYF.

The chain links TRBV2 to TRBJ1-2; 10 bases align to TRBD1. With 5 bases clipped from V and 10 bases from J, the junction kept 19 bases outside the gene matches. The CDR3 runs 17 residues. CDR1 and CDR2 (germline): SNHLY, FYNNEI. In DNA form, the CDR3 reads TGTGCCAGCAGTAAGTTTACCGGGACAGGGGACTCTCAAGACTACACCTTC. This gives the protein CASSKFTGTGDSQDYTF. The full variable domain, with the rest looked up from reference TRBV2 and TRBJ1-2, is EPEVTQTPSHQVTQMGQEVILRCVPISNHLYFYWYRQILGQKVEFLVSFYNNEISEKSEIFDDQFSVERPDGSNFTLKIRSTKLEDSAMYFCASSKFTGTGDSQDYTFGSGTRLTVV.

The CDR3 spells CASSRQENTEAFF. CDR3 nucleotide sequence: TGTGCCAGCTCTCGCCAGGAGAACACTGAAGCTTTCTTT. The chain joins TRBV18 to TRBJ1-1; unclear D gene. Between the trimmed V and J ends, which lost 6 bases and 1 base, there was a span of 9 bases. CDR1 and CDR2 from the germline V gene are KGHSH and LQKENI. CDR3 size: 13 residues.

The chain couples TRBV7-8 to TRBJ2-3; weak D call: TRBD1 (6 bases). The V end lost 1 base, the J end lost 8 bases, and 16 bases lay between the germline ends. Germline V gene lookup returns CDR1 SGHVS and CDR2 FQNEAQ. This CDR3 region has 15 residues. Here the CDR3 reads CASSLGQGFIGTQYF. The CDR3 DNA reads TGTGCCAGCAGCTTAGGCCAGGGGTTTATCGGTACGCAGTATTTT. The entire variable domain, with the rest obtained from reference TRBV7-8 and TRBJ2-3, is as follows: GAGVSQSPRYKVAKRGQDVALRCDPISGHVSLFWYQQALGQGPEFLTYFQNEAQLDKSGLPSDRFFAERPEGSVSTLKIQRTQQEDSAVYLCASSLGQGFIGTQYFGPGTRLTVL.

This clone appeared a few times. The rearrangement links TRBV28 to TRBJ1-2; the D gene is possibly TRBD1 (6 bases). The CDR3 has 13 residues. V was clipped by 11 bases and J by 2 bases, with 15 bases between them. The germline V gene encodes CDR1 MDHEN and CDR2 SYDVKM. The CDR3: CAATTGSNYGYTF. The DNA of the CDR3 is TGTGCCGCTACAACAGGGAGCAACTATGGCTACACCTTC.

The V call is TRBV7-8, the J call TRBJ1-1; the match to TRBD1 covers 9 bases. Per germline, CDR1 SGHVS and CDR2 FQNEAQ. The V and J ends lost 5 bases and 0 bases, in that order; junction bases with no gene match: 10. The CDR3 is 17 amino acids. The chain's CDR3 is CASSRDYRGLMNTEAFF. CDR3 coding DNA: TGTGCCAGCAGCCGAGACTACAGGGGGCTGATGAACACTGAAGCTTTCTTT.

The V call is TRBV5-6, the J call TRBJ2-7, with TRBD2 matching over 9 bases. The V segment lost 0 bases and the J segment 3 bases; nucleotides outside the gene matches: 4. Per the germline V gene, CDR1 is SGHDT and CDR2 is YYEEEE. The CDR3 is made up of 15 amino acids. The CDR3 DNA reads TGTGCCAGCAGCTTGGAGGCGCGGGGGGGCTACGAGCAGTACTTC. Translating it yields CASSLEARGGYEQYF.

V gene TRBV29-1 combines with J gene TRBJ1-5; D remains ambiguous. Per germline, CDR1 SQVTM and CDR2 ANQGSEA. The CDR3 covers 14 residues. The V end lost 2 bases, the J end lost 6 bases, and 14 bases lay between the germline ends. This CDR3 reads CSVESTGVGQPQHF. CDR3 nucleotides: TGCAGCGTTGAATCGACGGGAGTGGGTCAGCCCCAGCATTTT.